The present entry profiles one TCR beta chain with its context. This PCR relied on a set of 60 Vbeta primers and 13 Jbeta primers. The repertoire was sequenced with immunoSEQ multiplex PCR; TCRdb's copy has only in-frame clones and lacks some. The sample contains roughly 150,000 clones, 80% to 85% of which appear only once. The sample is drawn from a study of cytomegalovirus exposure and HLA in healthy donors. Germline V gene sequence: CDR1 SGHAT, CDR2 FQNNGV. Trimming removed 4 bases from V and 3 bases from J, with 7 bases in between. The CDR3 runs 13 residues. The V and J genes are TRBV11-2 and TRBJ1-5; no definite D call. The source is a young woman in good health and CMV-seronegative. The specimen sequenced was PBMCs. This CDR3 reads CASSYGYNQPQHF. DNA for the CDR3: TGTGCCAGCAGCTACGGGTACAATCAGCCCCAGCATTTT.